This paragraph reports one TCR beta chain. Residents of approximately 25 US areas, aged about 18 to 95 years, made up the participants. Cohort placement rested on clinical history that participants reported themselves. This sample is drawn from a study of blood T cell repertoires in COVID-19. Study background: The analysed material was cDNA or gDNA that came from T cells, B-cell-depleted T cells, or PBMCs.

Under the authors' procedure: Estimates of nucleated cell counts were drawn from the amplification of reference gene primers. The protocol was immunoSEQ multiplex PCR, while the TCRdb copy is restricted to in-frame clones and leaves out a portion. V and J calls and clone size are given by that table; D and trimming were obtained from the DNA. The data contain hundreds of thousands of clones, approximately 86% of them singletons. Germline CDR1 reads SGHRS; CDR2 reads YFSETQ. This CDR3 is built from 13 residues. V was pared by 2 bases and J by 8 bases, with 4 bases of the junction left unmatched. The chain combines TRBV5-1 with TRBJ1-2, with TRBD1 matching over 9 bases. Sequenced: PBMCs or T cells enriched from blood (not recorded which). This receptor was identified in a woman between 18 and 29 years old who had recovered from COVID-19. In DNA, the CDR3 is TGCGCCAGCAGCTTCGACAGGGGGGACGGCTACACCTTC. Translated: CASSFDRGDGYTF.